This entry describes one TCR beta chain. The V and J ends lost 2 bases and 0 bases respectively, with 6 bases between them. CDR3 size: 14 residues. CDR1 and CDR2 (germline): SGHRS, YFSETQ. The entry originates in a study of blood T cell repertoires in COVID-19. Study background: The cDNA or gDNA used as material had been derived from T cells, B-cell-depleted T cells, or PBMCs.

Source study methods: Amplification of reference gene primers provided the estimated nucleated cell counts. Profiled with immunoSEQ multiplex PCR; TCRdb holds only in-frame clones, not every one. The DNA was the basis for D and trimming; V, J and clone size are from that table. The top ten clones hold 15% to 20% of a sample with roughly 200,000 clones, 84% of them seen once. The source material was peripheral blood. This sequence originates from a human donor in a cohort sampled during active COVID-19. The chain is built from TRBV5-1 and TRBJ1-3; no definite D call. For the CDR3, the DNA is TGCGCCAGCAGCTTTCAGGACTCTGGAAACACCATATATTTT. It encodes CASSFQDSGNTIYF.